A single T cell receptor beta chain is shown here with its context. This specimen belongs to a study of blood T cell repertoires in COVID-19. In the study overall: In each case, the material was cDNA or gDNA derived from T cells, B-cell-depleted T cells, or PBMCs.

Profiled with immunoSEQ multiplex PCR; TCRdb holds only in-frame clones, not every one. The sample holds under 500,000 clones, 87% seen once. The V and J ends lost 0 bases and 8 bases respectively, with 14 bases between them. Germline CDR1 and CDR2: SGHRS and YFSETQ. This CDR3 is built from 14 residues. Participants were aged 18 to 89 years, lived in under 25 US areas, and enrolled virtually. Which cohort a participant joined came from the clinical history participants gave. This sequence was found in a woman aged 18-30 years with acute COVID-19. This rearrangement joins TRBV5-1 to TRBJ1-2; unclear D gene. The sequencing sample was made of PBMCs or T cells enriched from blood (not recorded which). The CDR3 DNA sequence: TGCGCCAGCAGCTTGGTTGGTACAGCGGAGGGCTACACCTTC. As protein: CASSLVGTAEGYTF.